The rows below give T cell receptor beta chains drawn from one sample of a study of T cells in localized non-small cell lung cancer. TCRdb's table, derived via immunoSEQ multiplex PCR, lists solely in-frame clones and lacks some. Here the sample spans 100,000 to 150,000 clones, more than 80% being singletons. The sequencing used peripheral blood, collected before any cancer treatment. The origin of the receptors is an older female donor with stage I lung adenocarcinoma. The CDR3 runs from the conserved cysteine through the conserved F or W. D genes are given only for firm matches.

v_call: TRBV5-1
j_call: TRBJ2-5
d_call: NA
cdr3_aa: CASSFTRDLYQETQYF
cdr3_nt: TGCGCCAGCAGCTTTACCCGGGACCTGTACCAAGAGACCCAGTACTTC

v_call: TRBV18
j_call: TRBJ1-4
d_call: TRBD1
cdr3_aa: CASSTGQGRTNEKLFF
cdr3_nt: TGTGCCAGCTCAACCGGACAGGGAAGAACTAATGAAAAACTGTTTTTT

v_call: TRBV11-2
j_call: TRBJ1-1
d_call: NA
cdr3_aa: CASSLTGDSFTEAFF
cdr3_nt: TGTGCCAGCAGCCTCACCGGGGATTCGTTCACTGAAGCTTTCTTT

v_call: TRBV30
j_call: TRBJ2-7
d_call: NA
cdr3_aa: CAVGLSYEQYF
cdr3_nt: TGTGCCGTCGGATTATCCTACGAGCAGTACTTC

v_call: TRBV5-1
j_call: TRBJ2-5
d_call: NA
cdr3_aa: CASSPGASGLPGGSWSDQETQYF
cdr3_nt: TGCGCCAGCAGCCCGGGGGCCAGCGGTCTCCCGGGCGGGAGTTGGTCAGACCAAGAGACCCAGTACTTC

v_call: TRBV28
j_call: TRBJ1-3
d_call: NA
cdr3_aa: CASSLLGWGDSGNTIYF
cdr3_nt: TGTGCCAGCAGTTTATTGGGGTGGGGAGATTCTGGAAACACCATATATTTT

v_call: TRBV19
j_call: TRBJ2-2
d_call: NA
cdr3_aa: CASSGAHGGELFF
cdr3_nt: TGTGCCAGTAGCGGGGCGCATGGCGGGGAGCTGTTTTTT

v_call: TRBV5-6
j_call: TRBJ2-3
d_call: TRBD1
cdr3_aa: CASSLGQGGTDTQYF
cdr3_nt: TGTGCCAGCAGCTTGGGACAGGGGGGGACAGATACGCAGTATTTT

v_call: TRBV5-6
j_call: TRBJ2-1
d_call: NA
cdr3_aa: CASSLGLGSPLNEQFF
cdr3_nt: TGTGCCAGCAGCTTGGGGCTTGGCTCTCCCCTCAATGAGCAGTTCTTC

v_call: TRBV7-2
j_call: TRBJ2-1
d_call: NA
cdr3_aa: CASSPLEEQFF
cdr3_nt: TGTGCCAGCAGCCCGCTAGAAGAGCAGTTCTTC

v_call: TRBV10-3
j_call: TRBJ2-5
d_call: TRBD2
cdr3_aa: CAIGPEGGETQYF
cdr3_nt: TGTGCCATCGGGCCGGAGGGAGGGGAGACCCAGTACTTC

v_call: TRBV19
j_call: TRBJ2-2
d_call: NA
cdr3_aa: CASTAASFGTSTGELFF
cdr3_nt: TGTGCCAGTACCGCGGCTTCCTTTGGGACTTCGACCGGGGAGCTGTTTTTT

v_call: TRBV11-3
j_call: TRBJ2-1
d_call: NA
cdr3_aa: CASSLDPPGAARTYNEQFF
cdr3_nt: TGTGCCAGCAGCTTAGATCCCCCTGGGGCCGCCAGGACCTACAATGAGCAGTTCTTC

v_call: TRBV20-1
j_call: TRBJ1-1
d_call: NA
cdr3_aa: CSADGNTEAFF
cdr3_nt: TGCAGTGCGGACGGTAACACTGAAGCTTTCTTT